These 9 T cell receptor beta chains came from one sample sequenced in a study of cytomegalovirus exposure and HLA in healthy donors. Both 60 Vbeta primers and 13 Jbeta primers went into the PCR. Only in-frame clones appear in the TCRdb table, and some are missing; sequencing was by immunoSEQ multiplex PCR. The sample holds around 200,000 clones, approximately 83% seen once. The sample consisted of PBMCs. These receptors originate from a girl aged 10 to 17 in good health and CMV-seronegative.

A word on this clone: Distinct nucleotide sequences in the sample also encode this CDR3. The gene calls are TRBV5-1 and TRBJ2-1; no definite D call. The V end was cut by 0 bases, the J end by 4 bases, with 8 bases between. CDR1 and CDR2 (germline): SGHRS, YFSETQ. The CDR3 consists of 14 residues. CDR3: CASSLDGPYNEQFF. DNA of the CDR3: TGCGCCAGCAGCTTGGATGGGCCATACAATGAGCAGTTCTTC.

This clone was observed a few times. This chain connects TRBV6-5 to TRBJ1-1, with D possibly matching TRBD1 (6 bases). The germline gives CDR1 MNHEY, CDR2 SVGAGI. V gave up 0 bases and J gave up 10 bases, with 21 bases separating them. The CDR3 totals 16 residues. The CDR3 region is CASSYSWGRGGGVAFF. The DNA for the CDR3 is TGTGCCAGCAGTTACTCATGGGGTAGGGGGGGCGGTGTAGCTTTCTTT.

The CDR3 DNA reads TGTGCCAGCAGTTTAGCGGGCCAGGTGAGCGAGCAGTACTTC. This translates into CASSLAGQVSEQYF. V gene TRBV27 combines with J gene TRBJ2-7; weak D call: TRBD2 (5 bases). The CDR3 contains 14 residues. Germline V gives CDR1 MNHEY, CDR2 SMNVEV (reference sequence). V was shortened by 2 bases and J by 6 bases, with 14 bases between the two germline ends.

The CDR3 loop is CASSLGTGSGTEAFF. CDR3 DNA sequence: TGTGCCAGCAGCTTAGGGACAGGGTCGGGCACTGAAGCTTTCTTT. This chain uses TRBV7-6 with TRBJ1-1; 8 nucleotides match TRBD1. Germline CDR1 and CDR2: SGHVS and FNYEAQ. This CDR3 spans 15 amino acids. The junction had 5 bases not matched to a gene; V was cut back by 1 base and J by 4 bases.

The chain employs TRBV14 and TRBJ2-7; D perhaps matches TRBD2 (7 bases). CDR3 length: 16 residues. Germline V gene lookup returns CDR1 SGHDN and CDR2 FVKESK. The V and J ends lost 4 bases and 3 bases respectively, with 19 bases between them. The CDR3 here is CASSPRGGASNYEQYF. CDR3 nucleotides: TGTGCCAGCAGCCCGAGGGGGGGAGCTTCCAACTACGAGCAGTACTTC.

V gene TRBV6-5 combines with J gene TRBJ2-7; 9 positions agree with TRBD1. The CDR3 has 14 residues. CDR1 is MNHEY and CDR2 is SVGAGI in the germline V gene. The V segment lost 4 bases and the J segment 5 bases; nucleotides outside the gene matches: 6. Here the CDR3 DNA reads TGTGCCAGCAGTTCCGGGACAGGGACCCACGAGCAGTACTTC. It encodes CASSSGTGTHEQYF.

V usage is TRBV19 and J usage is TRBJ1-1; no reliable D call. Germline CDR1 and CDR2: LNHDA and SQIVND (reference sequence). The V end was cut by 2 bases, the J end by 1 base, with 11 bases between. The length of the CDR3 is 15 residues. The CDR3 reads CASSISELPNTEAFF. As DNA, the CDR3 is TGTGCCAGTAGTATAAGTGAACTTCCGAACACTGAAGCTTTCTTT. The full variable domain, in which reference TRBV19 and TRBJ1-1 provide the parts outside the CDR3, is DGGITQSPKYLFRKEGQNVTLSCEQNLNHDAMYWYRQDPGQGLRLIYYSQIVNDFQKGDIAEGYSVSREKKESFPLTVTSAQKNPTAFYLCASSISELPNTEAFFGQGTRLTVV.

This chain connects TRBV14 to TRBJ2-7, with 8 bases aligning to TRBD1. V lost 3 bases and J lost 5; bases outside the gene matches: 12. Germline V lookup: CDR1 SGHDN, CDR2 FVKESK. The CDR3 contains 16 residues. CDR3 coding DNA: TGTGCCAGCAGCCACCAGGACAGGGCCTACGGGAACGAGCAGTACTTC. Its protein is CASSHQDRAYGNEQYF. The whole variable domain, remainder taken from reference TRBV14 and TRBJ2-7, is EAGVTQFPSHSVIEKGQTVTLRCDPISGHDNLYWYRRVMGKEIKFLLHFVKESKQDESGMPNNRFLAERTGGTYSTLKVQPAELEDSGVYFCASSHQDRAYGNEQYFGPGTRLTVT.

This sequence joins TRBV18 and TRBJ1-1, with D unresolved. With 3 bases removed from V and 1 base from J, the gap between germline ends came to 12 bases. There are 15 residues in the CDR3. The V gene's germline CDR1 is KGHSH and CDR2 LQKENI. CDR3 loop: CASSPRPEGNTEAFF. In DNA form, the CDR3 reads TGTGCCAGCTCACCCCGGCCGGAGGGGAACACTGAAGCTTTCTTT.